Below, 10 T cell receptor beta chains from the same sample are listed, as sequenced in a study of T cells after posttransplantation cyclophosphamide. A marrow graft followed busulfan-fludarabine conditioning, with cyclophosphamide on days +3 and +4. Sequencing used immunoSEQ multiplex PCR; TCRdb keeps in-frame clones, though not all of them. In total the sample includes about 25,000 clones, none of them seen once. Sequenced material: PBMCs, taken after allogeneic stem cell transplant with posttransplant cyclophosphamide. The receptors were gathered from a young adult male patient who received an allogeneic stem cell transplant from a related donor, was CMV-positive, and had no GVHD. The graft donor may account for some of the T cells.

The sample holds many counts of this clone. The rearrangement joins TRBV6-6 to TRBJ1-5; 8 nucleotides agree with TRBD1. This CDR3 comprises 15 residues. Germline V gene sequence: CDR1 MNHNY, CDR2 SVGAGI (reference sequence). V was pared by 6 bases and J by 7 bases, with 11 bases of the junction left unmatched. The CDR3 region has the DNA TGTGCCAGCAGCCCCCCCGGACAGGGAGGGCAGCCCCAGCATTTT. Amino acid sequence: CASSPPGQGGQPQHF.

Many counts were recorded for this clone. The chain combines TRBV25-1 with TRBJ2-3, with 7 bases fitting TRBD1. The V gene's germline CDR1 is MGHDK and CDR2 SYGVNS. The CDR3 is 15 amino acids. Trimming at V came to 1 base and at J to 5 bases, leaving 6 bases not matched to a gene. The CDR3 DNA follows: TGTGCCAGCAGTGAATGGGGCAGGGGGATAGATACGCAGTATTTT. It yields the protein CASSEWGRGIDTQYF.

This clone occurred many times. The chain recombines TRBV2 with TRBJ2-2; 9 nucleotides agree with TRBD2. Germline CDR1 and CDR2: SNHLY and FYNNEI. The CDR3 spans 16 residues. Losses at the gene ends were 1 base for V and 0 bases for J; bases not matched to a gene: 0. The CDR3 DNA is TGTGCCAGCAGTGAAGGACTAGCGGCGAACACCGGGGAGCTGTTTTTT. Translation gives CASSEGLAANTGELFF.

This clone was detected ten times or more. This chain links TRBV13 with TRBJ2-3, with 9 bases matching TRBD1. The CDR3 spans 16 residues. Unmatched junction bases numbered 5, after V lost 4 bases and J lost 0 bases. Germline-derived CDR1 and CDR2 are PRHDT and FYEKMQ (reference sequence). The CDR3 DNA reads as TGTGCCAGCAGCTCCGGACAGGGGATAAGCACAGATACGCAGTATTTT. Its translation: CASSSGQGISTDTQYF.

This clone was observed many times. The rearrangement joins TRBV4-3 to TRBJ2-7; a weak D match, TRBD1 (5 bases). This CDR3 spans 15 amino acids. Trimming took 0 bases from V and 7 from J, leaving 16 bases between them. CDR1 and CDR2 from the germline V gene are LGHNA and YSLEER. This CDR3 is CASSQEGRLVGEQYF. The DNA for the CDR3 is TGCGCCAGCAGCCAAGAGGGGCGCTTAGTAGGGGAGCAGTACTTC.

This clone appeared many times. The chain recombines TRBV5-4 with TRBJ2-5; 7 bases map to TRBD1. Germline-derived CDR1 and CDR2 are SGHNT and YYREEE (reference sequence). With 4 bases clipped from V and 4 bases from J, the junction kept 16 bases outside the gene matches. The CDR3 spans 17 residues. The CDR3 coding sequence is TGTGCCAGCAGCCGCTCTCTAGGGGGCCGGTCGGGAGAGACCCAGTACTTC. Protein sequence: CASSRSLGGRSGETQYF.

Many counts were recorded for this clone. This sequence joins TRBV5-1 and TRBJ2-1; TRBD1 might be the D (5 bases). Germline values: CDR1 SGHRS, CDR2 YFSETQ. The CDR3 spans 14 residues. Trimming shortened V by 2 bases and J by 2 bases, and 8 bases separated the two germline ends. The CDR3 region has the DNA TGCGCCAGCAGCTTAACGGACACCTACAATGAGCAGTTCTTC. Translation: CASSLTDTYNEQFF.

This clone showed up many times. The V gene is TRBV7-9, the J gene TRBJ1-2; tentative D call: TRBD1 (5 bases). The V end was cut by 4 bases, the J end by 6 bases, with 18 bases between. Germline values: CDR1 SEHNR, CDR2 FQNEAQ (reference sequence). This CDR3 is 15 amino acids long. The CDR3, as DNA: TGTGCCAGCAGCTCCTTTACAGGACCAGTCAATGGCTACACCTTC. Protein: CASSSFTGPVNGYTF.

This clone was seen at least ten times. The CDR3 spells CSAGRGEAFF. The DNA for the CDR3 is TGCAGTGCCGGGAGAGGTGAAGCTTTCTTT. V and J are TRBV20-1 and TRBJ1-1; D is ambiguous. The V gene lost 6 bases and the J gene lost 7 bases, with 9 bases spanning the gap. The CDR3 extends over 10 amino acids. Looked up from germline, CDR1 is DFQATT and CDR2 is SNEGSKA (reference sequence).

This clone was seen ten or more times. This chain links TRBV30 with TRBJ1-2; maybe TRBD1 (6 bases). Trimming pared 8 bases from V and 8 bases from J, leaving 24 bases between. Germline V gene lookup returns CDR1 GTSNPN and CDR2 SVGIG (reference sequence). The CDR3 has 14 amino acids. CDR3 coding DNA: TGTGCCACCGAGATGAAGGAGACAGGCGGGGGCTACACCTTC. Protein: CATEMKETGGGYTF.